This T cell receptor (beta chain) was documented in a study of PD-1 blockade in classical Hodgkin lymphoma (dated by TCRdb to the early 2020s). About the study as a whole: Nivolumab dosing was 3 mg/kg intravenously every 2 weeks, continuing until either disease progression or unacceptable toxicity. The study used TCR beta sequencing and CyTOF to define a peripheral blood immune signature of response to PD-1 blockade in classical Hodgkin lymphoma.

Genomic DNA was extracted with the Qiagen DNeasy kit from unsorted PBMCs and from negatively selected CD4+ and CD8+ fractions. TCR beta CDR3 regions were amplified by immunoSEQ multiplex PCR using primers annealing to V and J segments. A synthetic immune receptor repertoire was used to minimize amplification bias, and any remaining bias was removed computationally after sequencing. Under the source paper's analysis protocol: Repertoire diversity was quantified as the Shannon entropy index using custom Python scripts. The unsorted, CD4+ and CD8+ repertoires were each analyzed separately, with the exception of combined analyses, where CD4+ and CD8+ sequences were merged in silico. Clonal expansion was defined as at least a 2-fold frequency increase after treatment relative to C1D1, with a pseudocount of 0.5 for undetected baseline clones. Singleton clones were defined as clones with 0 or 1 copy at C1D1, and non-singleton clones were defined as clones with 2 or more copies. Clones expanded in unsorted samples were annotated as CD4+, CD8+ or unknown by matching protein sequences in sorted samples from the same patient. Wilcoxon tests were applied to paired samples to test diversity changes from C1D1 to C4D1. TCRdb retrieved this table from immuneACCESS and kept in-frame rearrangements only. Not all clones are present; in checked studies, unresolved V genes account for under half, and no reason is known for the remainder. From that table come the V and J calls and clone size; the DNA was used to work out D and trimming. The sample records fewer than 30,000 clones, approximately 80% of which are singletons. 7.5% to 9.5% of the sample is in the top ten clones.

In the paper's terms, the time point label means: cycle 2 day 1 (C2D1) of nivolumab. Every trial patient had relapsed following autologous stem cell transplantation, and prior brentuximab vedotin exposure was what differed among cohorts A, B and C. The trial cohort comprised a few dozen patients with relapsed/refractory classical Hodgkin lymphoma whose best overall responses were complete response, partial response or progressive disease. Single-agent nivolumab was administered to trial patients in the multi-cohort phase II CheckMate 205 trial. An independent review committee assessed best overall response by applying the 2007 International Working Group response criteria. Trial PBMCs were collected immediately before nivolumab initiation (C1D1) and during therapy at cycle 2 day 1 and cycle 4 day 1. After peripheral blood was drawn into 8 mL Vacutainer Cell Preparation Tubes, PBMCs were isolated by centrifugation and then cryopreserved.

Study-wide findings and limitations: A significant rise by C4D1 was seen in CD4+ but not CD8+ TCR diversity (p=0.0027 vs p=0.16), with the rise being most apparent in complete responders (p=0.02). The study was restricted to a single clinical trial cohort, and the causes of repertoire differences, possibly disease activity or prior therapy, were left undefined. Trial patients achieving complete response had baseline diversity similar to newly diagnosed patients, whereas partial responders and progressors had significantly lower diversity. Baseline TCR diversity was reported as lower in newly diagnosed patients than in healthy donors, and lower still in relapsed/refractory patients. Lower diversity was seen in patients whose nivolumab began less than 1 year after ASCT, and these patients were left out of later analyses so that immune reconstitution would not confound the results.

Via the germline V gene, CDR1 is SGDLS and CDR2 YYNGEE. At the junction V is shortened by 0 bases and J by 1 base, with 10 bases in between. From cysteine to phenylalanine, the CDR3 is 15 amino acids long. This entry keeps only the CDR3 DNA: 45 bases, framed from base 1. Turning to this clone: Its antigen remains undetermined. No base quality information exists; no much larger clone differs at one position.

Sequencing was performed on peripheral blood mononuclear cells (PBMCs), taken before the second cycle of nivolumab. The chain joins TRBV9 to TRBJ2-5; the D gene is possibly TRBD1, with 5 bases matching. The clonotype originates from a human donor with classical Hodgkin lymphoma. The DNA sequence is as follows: TGTGCCAGCAGCGTAGGGGGCTCCTTCCAAGAGACCCAGTACTTC. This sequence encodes CASSVGGSFQETQYF.